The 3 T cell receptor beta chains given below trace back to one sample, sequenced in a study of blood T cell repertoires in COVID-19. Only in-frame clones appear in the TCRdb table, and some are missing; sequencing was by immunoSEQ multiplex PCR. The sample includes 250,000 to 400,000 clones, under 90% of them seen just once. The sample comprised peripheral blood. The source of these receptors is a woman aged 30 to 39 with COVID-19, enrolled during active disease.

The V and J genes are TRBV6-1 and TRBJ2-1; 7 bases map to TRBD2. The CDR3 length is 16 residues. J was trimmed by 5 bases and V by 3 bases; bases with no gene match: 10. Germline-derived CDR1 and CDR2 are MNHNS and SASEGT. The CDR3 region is CASSDEVGEGNNEQFF. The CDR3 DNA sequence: TGTGCCAGCAGTGACGAGGTAGGGGAGGGCAACAATGAGCAGTTCTTC.

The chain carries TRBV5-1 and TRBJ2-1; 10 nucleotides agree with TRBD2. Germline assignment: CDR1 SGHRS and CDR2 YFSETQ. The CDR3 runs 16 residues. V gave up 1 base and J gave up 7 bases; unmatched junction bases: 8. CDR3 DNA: TGCGCCAGCAGCTTGACTAGCGGGGCTCTGCGGAATGAGCAGTTCTTC. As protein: CASSLTSGALRNEQFF.

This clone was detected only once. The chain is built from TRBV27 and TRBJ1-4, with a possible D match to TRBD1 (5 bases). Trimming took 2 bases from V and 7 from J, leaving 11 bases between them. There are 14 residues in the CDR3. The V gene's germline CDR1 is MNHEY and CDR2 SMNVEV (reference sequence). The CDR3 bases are TGTGCCAGCAGTTTAAAGGGGTTCGGTGAAAAACTGTTTTTT. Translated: CASSLKGFGEKLFF.